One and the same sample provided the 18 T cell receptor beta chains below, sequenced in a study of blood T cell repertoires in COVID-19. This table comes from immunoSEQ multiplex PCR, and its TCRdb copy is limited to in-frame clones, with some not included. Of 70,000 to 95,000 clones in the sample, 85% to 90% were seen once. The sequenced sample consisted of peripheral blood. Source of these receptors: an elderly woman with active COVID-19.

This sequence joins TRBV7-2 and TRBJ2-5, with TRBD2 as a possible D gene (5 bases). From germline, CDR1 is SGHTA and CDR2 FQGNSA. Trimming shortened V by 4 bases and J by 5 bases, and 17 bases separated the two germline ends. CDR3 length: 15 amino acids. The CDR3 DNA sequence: TGTGCCAGCAGCTCCGGGCTCGGAGGCGGGGAGACCCAGTACTTC. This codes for CASSSGLGGGETQYF. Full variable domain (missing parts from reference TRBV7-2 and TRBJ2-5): GAGVSQSPSNKVTEKGKDVELRCDPISGHTALYWYRQSLGQGLEFLIYFQGNSAPDKSGLPSDRFSAERTGGSVSTLTIQRTQQEDSAVYLCASSSGLGGGETQYFGPGTRLLVL.

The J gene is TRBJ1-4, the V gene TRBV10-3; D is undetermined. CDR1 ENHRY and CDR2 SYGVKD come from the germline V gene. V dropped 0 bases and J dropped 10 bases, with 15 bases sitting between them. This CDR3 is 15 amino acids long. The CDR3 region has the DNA TGTGCCATCAGTGAGTCGGGTCAAGCGGGGATAAAACTGTTTTTT. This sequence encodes CAISESGQAGIKLFF.

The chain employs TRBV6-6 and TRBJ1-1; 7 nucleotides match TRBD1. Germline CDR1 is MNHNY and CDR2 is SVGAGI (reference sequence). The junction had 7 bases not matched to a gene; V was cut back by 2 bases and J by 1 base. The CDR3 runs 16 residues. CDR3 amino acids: CASSYRTGRSNTEAFF. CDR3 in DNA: TGTGCCAGCAGTTACAGGACAGGTCGATCGAACACTGAAGCTTTCTTT.

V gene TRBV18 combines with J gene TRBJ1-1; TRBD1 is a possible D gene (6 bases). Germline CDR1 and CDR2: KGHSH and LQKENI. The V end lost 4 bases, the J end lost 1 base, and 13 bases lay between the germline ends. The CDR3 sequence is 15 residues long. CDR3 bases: TGTGCCAGCTCACTGGCCCAGACAGGGAACACTGAAGCTTTCTTT. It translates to CASSLAQTGNTEAFF.

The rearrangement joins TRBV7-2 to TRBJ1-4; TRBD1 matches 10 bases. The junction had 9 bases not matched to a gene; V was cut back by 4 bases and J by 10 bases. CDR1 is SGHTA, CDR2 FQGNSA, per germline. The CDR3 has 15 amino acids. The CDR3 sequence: CASSSPGQGMVKLFF. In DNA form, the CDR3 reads TGTGCCAGCAGCTCTCCGGGACAGGGGATGGTAAAACTGTTTTTT.

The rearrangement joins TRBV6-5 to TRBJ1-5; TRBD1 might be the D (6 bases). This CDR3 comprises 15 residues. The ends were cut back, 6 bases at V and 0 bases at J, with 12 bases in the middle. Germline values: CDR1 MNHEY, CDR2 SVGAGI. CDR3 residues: CASRPGTFSNQPQHF. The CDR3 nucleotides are TGTGCCAGCAGACCCGGGACATTTAGCAATCAGCCCCAGCATTTT.

DNA for the CDR3: TGTGCCAGCAGCGCGGGACTAGCGGGAGGCCGTAGCACAGATACGCAGTATTTT. It codes for CASSAGLAGGRSTDTQYF. The gene calls are TRBV7-2 and TRBJ2-3; 15 bases line up with TRBD2. The junction had 6 bases not matched to a gene; V was cut back by 5 bases and J by 0 bases. This CDR3 has 18 amino acids. Per germline, CDR1 SGHTA and CDR2 FQGNSA.

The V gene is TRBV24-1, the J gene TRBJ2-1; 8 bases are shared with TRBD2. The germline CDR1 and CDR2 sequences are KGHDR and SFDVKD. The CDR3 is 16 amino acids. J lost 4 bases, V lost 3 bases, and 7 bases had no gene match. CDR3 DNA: TGTGCCACCAGTGATCCGAGCGGGAGCCAATACAATGAGCAGTTCTTC. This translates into CATSDPSGSQYNEQFF.

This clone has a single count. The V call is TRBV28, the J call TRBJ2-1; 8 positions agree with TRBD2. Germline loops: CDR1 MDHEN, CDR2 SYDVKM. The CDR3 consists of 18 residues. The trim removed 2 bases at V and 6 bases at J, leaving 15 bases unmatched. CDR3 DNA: TGTGCCAGCAGTTTACCCTCGGGGGGAGCGGGAGCTTTCAATGAGCAGTTCTTC. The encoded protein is CASSLPSGGAGAFNEQFF.

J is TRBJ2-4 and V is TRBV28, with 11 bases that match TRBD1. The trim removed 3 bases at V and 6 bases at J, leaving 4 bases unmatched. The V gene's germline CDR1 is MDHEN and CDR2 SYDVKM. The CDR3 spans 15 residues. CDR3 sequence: CASSFQGTGGNIQYF. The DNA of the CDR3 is TGTGCCAGCAGTTTTCAGGGGACAGGGGGAAACATTCAGTACTTC.

The DNA of the CDR3 is TGCGCCAGCAGCCAAGATTCGGCAGGCTACAATGAGCAGTTCTTC. It translates to CASSQDSAGYNEQFF. V is TRBV4-3 and J is TRBJ2-1, with no clear D. Looked up from germline, CDR1 is LGHNA and CDR2 is YSLEER. Trimming cost V 0 bases and J 3 bases, with 9 bases left between them. The CDR3 is 15 residues long.

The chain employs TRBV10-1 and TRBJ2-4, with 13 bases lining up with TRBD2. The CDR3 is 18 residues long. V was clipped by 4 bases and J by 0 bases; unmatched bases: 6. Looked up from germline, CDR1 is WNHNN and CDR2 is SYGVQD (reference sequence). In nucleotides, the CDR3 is TGCGCCAGCAGTGTACCACTAGCGGGAGGGATAGCCAAAAACATTCAGTACTTC. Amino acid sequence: CASSVPLAGGIAKNIQYF.

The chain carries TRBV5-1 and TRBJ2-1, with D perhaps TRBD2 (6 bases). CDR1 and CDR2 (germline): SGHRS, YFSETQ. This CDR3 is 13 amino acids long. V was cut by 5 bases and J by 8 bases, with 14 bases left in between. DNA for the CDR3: TGCGCCAGCAGTTCCGGAGGGCCCCATGAGCAGTTCTTC. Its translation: CASSSGGPHEQFF.

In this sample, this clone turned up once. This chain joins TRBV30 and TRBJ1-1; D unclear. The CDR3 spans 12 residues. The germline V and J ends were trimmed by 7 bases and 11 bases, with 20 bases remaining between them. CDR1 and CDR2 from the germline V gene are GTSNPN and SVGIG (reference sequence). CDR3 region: CAFQEAGLGAFF. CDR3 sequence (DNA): TGTGCCTTCCAGGAGGCGGGCTTGGGGGCTTTCTTT.

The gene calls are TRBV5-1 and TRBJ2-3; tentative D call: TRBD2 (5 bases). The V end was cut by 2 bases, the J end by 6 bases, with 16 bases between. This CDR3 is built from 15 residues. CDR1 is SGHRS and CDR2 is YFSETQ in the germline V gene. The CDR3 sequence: CASSFLRASGDTQYF. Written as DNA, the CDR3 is TGCGCCAGCAGCTTTCTCCGGGCCTCGGGGGATACGCAGTATTTT.

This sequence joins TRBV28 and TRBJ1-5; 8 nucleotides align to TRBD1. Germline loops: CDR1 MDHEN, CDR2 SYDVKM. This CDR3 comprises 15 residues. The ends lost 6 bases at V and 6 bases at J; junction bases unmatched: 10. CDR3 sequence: CASRESRGPGQPQHF. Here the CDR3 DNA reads TGTGCCAGCAGAGAAAGCAGGGGGCCAGGTCAGCCCCAGCATTTT.

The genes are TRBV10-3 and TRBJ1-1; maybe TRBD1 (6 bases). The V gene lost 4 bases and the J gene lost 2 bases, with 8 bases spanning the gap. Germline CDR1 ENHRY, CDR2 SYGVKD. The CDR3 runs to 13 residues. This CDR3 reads CAISADSNTEAFF. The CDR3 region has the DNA TGTGCCATCAGTGCGGACAGCAACACTGAAGCTTTCTTT.

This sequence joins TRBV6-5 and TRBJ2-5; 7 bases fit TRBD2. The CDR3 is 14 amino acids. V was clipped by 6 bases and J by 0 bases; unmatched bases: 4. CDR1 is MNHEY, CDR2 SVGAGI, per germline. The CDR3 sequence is CASRPSGNQETQYF. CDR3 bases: TGTGCCAGCAGGCCAAGCGGGAACCAAGAGACCCAGTACTTC.